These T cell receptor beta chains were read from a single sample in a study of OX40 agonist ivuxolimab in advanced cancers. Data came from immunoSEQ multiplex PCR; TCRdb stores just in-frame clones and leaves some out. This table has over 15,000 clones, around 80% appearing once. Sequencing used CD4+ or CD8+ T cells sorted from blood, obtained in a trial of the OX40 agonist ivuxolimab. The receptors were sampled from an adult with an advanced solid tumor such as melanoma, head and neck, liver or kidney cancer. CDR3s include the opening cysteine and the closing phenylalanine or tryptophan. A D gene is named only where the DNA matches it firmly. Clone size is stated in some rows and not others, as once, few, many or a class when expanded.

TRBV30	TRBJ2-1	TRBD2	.	CAWTASGIGNEQFF	TGTGCCTGGACGGCTAGCGGGATCGGGAATGAGCAGTTCTTC
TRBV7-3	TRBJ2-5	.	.	CASSTDSKETQYF	TGTGCCAGCAGCACGGACTCCAAAGAGACCCAGTACTTC
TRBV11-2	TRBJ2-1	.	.	CASSLSNEQFF	TGTGCCAGCAGCTTAAGCAATGAGCAGTTCTTC
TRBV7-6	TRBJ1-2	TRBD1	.	CASSLRQGALPGYGYTF	TGTGCCAGCAGCTTGAGGCAGGGGGCGCTTCCTGGCTATGGCTACACCTTC
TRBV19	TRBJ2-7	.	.	CASSGYGSYEQYF	TGTGCCAGTAGTGGGTACGGATCCTACGAGCAGTACTTC
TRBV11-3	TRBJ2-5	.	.	CASSLFLGETQYF	TGTGCCAGCAGCTTATTTTTAGGGGAGACCCAGTACTTC
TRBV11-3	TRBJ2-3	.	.	CASSLGSTDTQYF	TGTGCCAGCAGCTTGGGGTCCACAGATACGCAGTATTTT
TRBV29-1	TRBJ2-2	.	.	CSAASGSATGELFF	TGCAGCGCTGCCTCCGGGAGCGCCACCGGGGAGCTGTTTTTT
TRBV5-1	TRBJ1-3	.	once	CASSEWVGSGNTIYF	TGCGCCAGCAGCGAGTGGGTTGGCTCTGGAAACACCATATATTTT
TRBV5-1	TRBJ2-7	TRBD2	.	CASTRNAGDYSAYEQYF	TGCGCCAGCACTAGAAACGCGGGGGATTACTCCGCCTACGAGCAGTACTTC
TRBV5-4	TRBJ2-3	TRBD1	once	CASTPSLRNRDRESDTQYF	TGTGCCAGCACCCCCTCCTTGAGGAACCGGGACAGGGAGTCAGATACGCAGTATTTT
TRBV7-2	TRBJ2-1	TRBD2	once	CASSLELVAGPVYEQFF	TGTGCCAGCAGCTTAGAGTTAGTAGCGGGGCCGGTCTATGAGCAGTTCTTC
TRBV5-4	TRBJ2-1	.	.	CASSLAGMDEQFF	TGTGCCAGCAGCTTGGCAGGGATGGATGAGCAGTTCTTC
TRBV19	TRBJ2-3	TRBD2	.	CASSIESPSGIADTQYF	TGTGCCAGTAGTATAGAAAGTCCTAGCGGGATCGCAGATACGCAGTATTTT
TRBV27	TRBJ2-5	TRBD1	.	CASSPRTGQETQYF	TGTGCCAGCAGTCCCCGGACAGGACAAGAGACCCAGTACTTC
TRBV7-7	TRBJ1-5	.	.	CASSSRMGEPQHF	TGTGCCAGCAGCTCCAGGATGGGGGAGCCCCAGCATTTT
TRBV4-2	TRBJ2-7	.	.	CASSQVGLQGMTYEQYF	TGTGCCAGCAGCCAAGTTGGGTTGCAGGGGATGACCTACGAGCAGTACTTC
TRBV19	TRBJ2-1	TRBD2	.	CASSTTSGTYNEQFF	TGTGCCAGTAGTACAACTAGCGGGACTTACAATGAGCAGTTCTTC
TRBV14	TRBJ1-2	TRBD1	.	CASSQDSSTGGYGYTF	TGTGCCAGCAGCCAAGATTCGTCGACAGGGGGCTATGGCTACACCTTC
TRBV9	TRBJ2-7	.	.	CASSVGAGTYEQYF	TGTGCCAGCAGCGTAGGGGCCGGGACCTACGAGCAGTACTTC
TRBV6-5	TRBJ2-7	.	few	CASSYNRYEQYF	TGTGCCAGCAGTTATAATAGGTACGAGCAGTACTTC
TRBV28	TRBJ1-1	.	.	CASSRPRTEAFF	TGTGCCAGCAGTAGACCACGGACTGAAGCTTTCTTT
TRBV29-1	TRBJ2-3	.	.	CSVDTGSTDTQYF	TGCAGCGTTGATACGGGAAGCACAGATACGCAGTATTTT
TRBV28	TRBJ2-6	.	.	CASRTAAGANVLTF	TGTGCCAGCAGGACAGCAGCTGGGGCCAACGTCCTGACTTTC
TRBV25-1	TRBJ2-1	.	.	CASSGFGRSYNEQFF	TGTGCCAGCAGTGGGTTCGGCCGCTCCTACAATGAGCAGTTCTTC
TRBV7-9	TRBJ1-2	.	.	CASSYHSGGGNGYTF	TGTGCCAGCAGCTACCACAGCGGAGGGGGGAATGGCTACACCTTC
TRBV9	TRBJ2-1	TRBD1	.	CASSPLGDRAYNEQFF	TGTGCCAGCAGCCCCCTTGGGGACAGGGCTTACAATGAGCAGTTCTTC
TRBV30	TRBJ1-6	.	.	CAWSQANSPLHF	TGTGCCTGGAGTCAGGCTAATTCACCCCTCCACTTT
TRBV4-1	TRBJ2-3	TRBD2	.	CASSPGGSGSTDTQYF	TGCGCCAGCAGCCCCGGAGGTAGCGGGTCGACTGATACGCAGTATTTT
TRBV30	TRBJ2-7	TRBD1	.	CAWNRDRGLWQYF	TGTGCCTGGAACCGGGACAGGGGACTTTGGCAGTACTTC
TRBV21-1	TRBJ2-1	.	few	CASSPRGGFRGGEYNEQFF	TGTGCCAGCAGCCCCCGTGGGGGCTTCAGGGGGGGGGAGTACAATGAGCAGTTCTTC
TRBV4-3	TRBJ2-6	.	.	CASSQEKQFSGANVLTF	TGCGCCAGCAGCCAGGAAAAACAGTTCTCTGGGGCCAACGTCCTGACTTTC
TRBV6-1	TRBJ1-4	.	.	CASSGRPLNEKLFF	TGTGCCAGCAGTGGGAGGCCCCTTAATGAAAAACTGTTTTTT
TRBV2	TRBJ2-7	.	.	CASSRAYEQYF	TGTGCCAGCAGCAGGGCCTACGAGCAGTACTTC
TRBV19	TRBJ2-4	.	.	CASSIQGTLAKNIQYF	TGTGCCAGTAGTATACAGGGGACACTAGCCAAAAACATTCAGTACTTC
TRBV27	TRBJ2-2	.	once	CASRATPNTGELFF	TGTGCCAGCAGAGCCACTCCGAACACCGGGGAGCTGTTTTTT
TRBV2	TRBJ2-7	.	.	CASRGTGPYEQYF	TGTGCCAGCAGGGGGACGGGACCCTACGAGCAGTACTTC
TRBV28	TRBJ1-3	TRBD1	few	CASRAGGTSGNTIYF	TGTGCCAGCAGGGCAGGGGGCACTTCTGGAAACACCATATATTTT
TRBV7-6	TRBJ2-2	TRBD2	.	CASSYGTSGSTGELFF	TGTGCCAGCAGCTACGGGACTAGCGGTTCCACCGGGGAGCTGTTTTTT